This T cell receptor (beta chain) appears in the sequencing data of a study of T-cell reconstitution after alpha-beta-depleted transplantation in children. Unique molecular identifiers were used in preparing the TCRbeta library. MiXCR, applied by TCRdb to the PCR reads, yields one record per CDR3 protein. The sample lists approximately 800,000 distinct CDR3 sequences, about 16% occurring once. With 6 bases clipped from V and 3 bases from J, the junction kept 6 bases outside the gene matches. In germline, CDR1 is MNHNS, CDR2 SASEGT. This CDR3 comprises 14 residues. The TCR was taken from a male patient aged 5 to 17 who had a stem cell transplant for acute lymphoblastic leukemia, so the T cells may come from the graft donor. The gene calls are TRBV6-1 and TRBJ2-3; 7 bases align to TRBD1. Source: PBMCs, mostly from graft donor cells, taken 360 days after TCRalphabeta/CD19-depleted stem cell transplant. The CDR3 sequence: CASSPDRETDTQYF. CDR3 sequence (DNA): TGTGCCAGCAGCCCCGACAGGGAGACAGATACGCAGTATTTT.